Described below is a single T cell receptor beta chain sequence and its context. In this sample, this clonotype turned up many times. Its antigen is currently not known. Base qualities are missing; no much larger clone stands one base away. These data originate in a study of Graves' ophthalmopathy and Graves' hyperthyroidism (dated by TCRdb to 2016 to 2019). Regarding the research as a whole: Peripheral blood was collected at initial diagnosis, before any treatment. To tell Graves' ophthalmopathy apart from Graves' hyperthyroidism, and to predict which patients would progress to ophthalmopathy, the study relied on TCR beta repertoire signatures. In total, around 130 blood samples were TCR-sequenced: some 40 ophthalmopathy, some 80 hyperthyroidism and approximately 17 hyperthyroidism-to-ophthalmopathy patients. To explore V-J signatures that distinguish ophthalmopathy from hyperthyroidism, a discovery set of about 99 patients was enrolled, made up of approximately 45 with ophthalmopathy and 57 with stable hyperthyroidism. An independent validation cohort comprised 18 hyperthyroidism patients and some 16 patients who later progressed from hyperthyroidism to ophthalmopathy. T-cell repertoires of thyroid tissue and blood were compared in more than five hyperthyroidism patients. After sampling, hyperthyroidism patients received methimazole starting at 30 mg daily, and ophthalmopathy patients received high-dose intravenous methylprednisolone. The roughly 100 discovery patients were divided at random into training and test sets in a 7:3 ratio. The paper's findings and limits, for the study overall: Most of the expanded thyroid clonotypes with a frequency above 0.001 were also detected in blood, and it was suggested that the thyroid immune response may be reflected by blood repertoires. The 13-signature model separated ophthalmopathy from stable hyperthyroidism with roughly 90% sensitivity and about 81% specificity in cross-validation, and 80%/75% in the test set. In validation, the model predicted ophthalmopathy progression with over 60% sensitivity and approximately 75% specificity; some 13 predicted patients were CT-confirmed with GO in a median of around 6 months. Sample size was not statistically predetermined, and group allocation was not concealed from the investigators.

The germline V gene gives CDR1 as MNHNS and CDR2 as SASEGT. V and J lose 7 bases and 5 bases, and a span of 20 bases separates them. The CDR3 runs 15 amino acids, cysteine and phenylalanine included. Only the CDR3 part of the read is kept: 45 bases, read in frame from the first base. Ophthalmopathy patients had moderately to severely active disease, Clinical Activity Score of at least 3, NOSPECS grade of at least 4, and disease duration under 3 months. Patients were excluded if they had other autoimmune diseases, uncontrolled infections, pregnancy or lactation. Diagnosis relied on clinical symptoms, serum thyroxine, TRAb, thyroid ultrasound and orbital computed tomography. Using Ficoll-Paque density gradient centrifugation, PBMCs were isolated from about 10 ml of fresh peripheral blood. Total RNA was extracted with Trizol reagent and quality-checked on an Agilent 2100 Bioanalyzer. TCR beta CDR3 regions were amplified from RNA transcripts for repertoire sequencing. HTBI primers and the Qiagen OneStep RT-PCR kit were used in a first-round RT-PCR, which was followed by a second-round multiplex PCR, size selection and purification. Sequencing of the libraries was carried out on an Illumina HiSeq2000 in paired-end mode with 100 bp reads. The authors processed their data as follows. Reads were processed with SOAPnuke, discarding reads with adapters, uncalled bases, mean Phred below 15, or no exact constant-primer or identifier match. COPE v1.2.5 was used to merge high-quality paired reads. Each unique nucleotide sequence was treated as a clonotype, and MiTCR v1.1 was used to align the clonotypes to the IMGT TRB V, D and J references. Only V-J combinations with frequency above 0.0001 were analysed, covering approximately 99% of repertoires. For each V-J combination, a TCR clonal expansion and chaos score was defined as the ratio of F50 clonal expansion to chaos observed in the TCRdist matrix. Welch's t-statistics and random forest were used to reduce the features to some 13 V-J combinations, which were then used as input to a naive Bayes classifier. The similarity between thyroid and blood repertoires was quantified using the Morisita-Horn index. The public sequencing data were trimmed at Q25 with fastp and processed into clonotypes with MiXCR by TCRdb, which kept only in-frame beta chains. Identical CDR3 proteins give one entry, which carries the most common genes and DNA. The V and J calls here are based on TCRdb, not the publication. For this sample the table gives 450,000 or so distinct CDR3 sequences, of which 14% were detected only once. Together, the top ten hold around 9.8% of the sample.

This receptor was obtained from a woman aged 25 to 39 with Graves' ophthalmopathy. Donor details come from another sample of the same person, matched by shared clones. The sequenced sample consisted of blood. Here the chain combines TRBV6-1 and TRBJ1-1; confidence is insufficient to name the D gene. CDR3 region: CASIEEGFSYTEAFF. The base sequence is TGTGCCAGCATTGAGGAGGGATTTTCGTATACTGAAGCTTTCTTT.